This TCR beta chain is from a study of beta chain features in type 1 diabetes. The sequenced template was cDNA made from the entire isolated RNA. Here immunoSEQ multiplex PCR was the method, and the copy in TCRdb shows in-frame clones only, minus some. The table includes approximately 470,000 clones, about 32% detected once. On average, the one heparinised blood draw given by each donor was approximately 120 mL. From germline, CDR1 is SGHVS and CDR2 FNYEAQ. J was trimmed by 2 bases and V by 3 bases; bases with no gene match: 6. This CDR3 contains 16 residues. This TCR was sampled from a man aged 18 to 30 in good health. V is TRBV7-6 and J is TRBJ2-3; 9 bases align to TRBD2. Sequencing used naive CD4+ T cells from blood. The CDR3 here is CASSFIAGAITDTQYF. In DNA, the CDR3 is TGTGCCAGCAGCTTCATAGCGGGAGCTATCACAGATACGCAGTATTTT.